This is a list of T cell receptor beta chains from one sample in a study of Graves' ophthalmopathy and Graves' hyperthyroidism. TCRdb passed the multiplex PCR reads through MiXCR, listing each CDR3 protein once. The sample contains over 650,000 distinct CDR3 sequences, roughly two fifths of which appear only once. The sequencing input was peripheral blood. These receptors all come from an adult man with Graves' ophthalmopathy. The conserved cysteine and the conserved F or W are not part of the CDR3 here.

TRBJ1-5 | TRBV2 | 12 | ASGGRRANQPQH
TRBJ2-7 | TRBV20-1 | 14 | SARDAARLITYEQY
TRBJ1-5 | TRBV30 | 11 | AWGRDSDQPQH
TRBJ1-5 | TRBV10-3 | 12 | AISDSGFHQPQH
TRBJ2-5 | TRBV5-4 | 14 | ASSYGQGAPQETQY
TRBJ2-5 | TRBV29-1 | 7 | SVAGPQN
TRBJ1-1 | TRBV11-2 | 13 | ASSFPRDSYTEAF
TRBJ1-4 | TRBV19 | 15 | ASSFPSGGEANEKLF
TRBJ1-2 | TRBV20-1 | 12 | SARGGSTNYGYT
TRBJ2-5 | TRBV7-8 | 12 | ASSLHDLIETQY
TRBJ2-7 | TRBV12-3/TRBV12-4 | 11 | ASSSQGKYEQY
TRBJ2-7 | TRBV10-3 | 10 | AISESTYEQY
TRBJ1-2 | TRBV25-1 | 13 | ASRPTGTGPYGYT
TRBJ1-2 | TRBV24-1 | 12 | ATSDRDRMYGYT
TRBJ1-3 | TRBV6-1 | 15 | ASSQDKGVDFGNTIY
TRBJ2-6 | TRBV4-3 | 17 | ASSQDRVAETSGANVLT
TRBJ2-7 | TRBV10-3 | 12 | AISEGPGAGEQY
TRBJ1-2 | TRBV6-6 | 14 | ASSYSGGPGRNGYT
TRBJ1-5 | TRBV19 | 15 | ASSKSGQGRTIQPQH
TRBJ1-2 | TRBV7-8 | 14 | ASSLSTGPTPYGYT
TRBJ1-1 | TRBV4-1 | 13 | ASSQAPQGRTEAF
TRBJ1-4 | TRBV7-9 | 13 | ASSLNQLGDEKLF
TRBJ2-3 | TRBV7-9 | 10 | ASSLTGDTQY
TRBJ1-1 | TRBV30 | 12 | ACAHEQGITEAF
TRBJ2-7 | TRBV5-5 | 12 | ASSLRTGLHEQY
TRBJ2-2 | TRBV12-5 | 11 | ASGLGSFGELF
TRBJ1-5 | TRBV2 | 11 | ASSARWNQPQH
TRBJ1-1 | TRBV15 | 15 | ATSRQGDLTGDTEAF
TRBJ2-5 | TRBV29-1 | 14 | SVEDRDWRGWETQY
TRBJ2-3 | TRBV7-2 | 14 | ASSLVDVPSTDTQY
TRBJ2-2 | TRBV7-8 | 14 | ASSELGRGNTGELF
TRBJ1-2 | TRBV4-1 | 15 | ASSGTGAARTNYGYT
TRBJ1-3 | TRBV10-3 | 11 | AITPVSGNTIY
TRBJ2-6 | TRBV10-3 | 14 | ASNGSPPSGANVLT
TRBJ1-4 | TRBV20-1 | 11 | SAGGTTNEKLF
TRBJ1-1 | TRBV10-3 | 11 | AISEDRNTEAF
TRBJ2-5 | TRBV7-8 | 11 | ASSLGQLETQY
TRBJ1-5 | TRBV12-5 | 11 | ASGPGRLRPQH
TRBJ1-2 | TRBV6-6 | 13 | ASSYSTGGGYGYT
TRBJ1-2 | TRBV10-3 | 14 | TISARHRGGIYGYT
TRBJ1-3 | TRBV9 | 14 | ASSQVQVGAGNTIY
TRBJ2-2 | TRBV9 | 12 | ASSILAGAGELF
TRBJ2-2 | TRBV29-1 | 11 | SVAKDRVRELF
TRBJ2-2 | TRBV25-1 | 13 | ARDRAGGYTGELF
TRBJ1-2 | TRBV7-9 | 13 | ASSLGQGEVYGYT
TRBJ2-7 | TRBV29-1 | 12 | SVEGGDWTYEQY
TRBJ1-1 | TRBV9 | 14 | ASSVEEMGMNTEAF
TRBJ2-2 | TRBV9 | 12 | ASNPTGGTGELF
TRBJ1-1 | TRBV7-2 | 11 | ASSLQVSYEAF
TRBJ1-2 | TRBV24-1 | 11 | ATSDSLGDGYT
TRBJ1-1 | TRBV20-1 | 11 | SASSLTNTEAF
TRBJ2-7 | TRBV7-9 | 11 | ASSQVGWGEQY